The text below deals with one T cell receptor beta chain. These data are taken from a study of technical replicates of blood from a few donors. Measured with immunoSEQ multiplex PCR; TCRdb has only the in-frame clones, and not every one. The data show tens of thousands of clones, over 80% seen once. The source material was T cells isolated from PBMCs. This TCR derives from a human donor in good health.

The CDR3 nucleotides are TGTGCCATTGCGTCTAGCGGGAGTAACAATGAGCAGTTCTTC. Protein product: CAIASSGSNNEQFF. This chain joins TRBV7-9 and TRBJ2-1, with 10 bases matching TRBD2. The trim removed 10 bases at V and 5 bases at J, leaving 8 bases unmatched. Germline loops: CDR1 SEHNR, CDR2 FQNEAQ (reference sequence). The CDR3 is 14 amino acids.